These 23 T cell receptor beta chains were sequenced from one sample in a study of tumour-infiltrating T cells in Burkitt lymphoma. Using immunoSEQ multiplex PCR, the repertoire was profiled, and TCRdb retains in-frame clones only, with some absent. This sample has 15,000 to 20,000 clones, with roughly 79% found just once. What was sequenced was tumor tissue. Every receptor here comes from a human donor with diffuse large B-cell lymphoma.

The J gene is TRBJ2-7, the V gene TRBV9; the match to TRBD1 covers 7 bases. This CDR3 has 14 amino acids. The trim removed 0 bases at V and 4 bases at J, leaving 4 bases unmatched. CDR1 and CDR2 (germline): SGDLS, YYNGEE. CDR3 sequence: CASSVGGGQYEQYF. For the CDR3, the DNA is TGTGCCAGCAGCGTAGGTGGGGGACAGTACGAGCAGTACTTC.

This clone occurred a few times. The chain has TRBV2 and TRBJ2-2; the D gene is possibly TRBD1 (5 bases). The CDR3 spans 14 residues. Germline V CDR1 and CDR2: SNHLY, FYNNEI. V gave up 3 bases and J gave up 0 bases, with 5 bases separating them. In nucleotides, the CDR3 is TGTGCCAGCAGTGAGGACACGAACACCGGGGAGCTGTTTTTT. This gives the protein CASSEDTNTGELFF.

The chain employs TRBV11-2 and TRBJ2-3; 11 positions match TRBD2. The CDR3 length is 20 residues. Germline V CDR1 and CDR2: SGHAT, FQNNGV. The V segment lost 0 bases and the J segment 1 base; nucleotides outside the gene matches: 12. The CDR3 region is CASSLELAGAINRRTDTQYF. In nucleotides, the CDR3 is TGTGCCAGCAGCTTAGAACTAGCGGGGGCGATTAACCGCCGCACAGATACGCAGTATTTT.

The gene calls are TRBV6-5 and TRBJ2-7; D is perhaps TRBD2 (6 bases). Trimming pared 3 bases from V and 4 bases from J, leaving 13 bases between. The CDR3 runs 14 residues. CDR1 is MNHEY, CDR2 SVGAGI, per germline. CDR3 protein: CASSYGGAGYEQYF. CDR3 sequence (DNA): TGTGCCAGCAGTTATGGCGGGGCCGGATACGAGCAGTACTTC.

The J gene is TRBJ2-7, the V gene TRBV4-3, with D possibly being TRBD1 (6 bases). The CDR3 length is 15 residues. Germline V lookup: CDR1 LGHNA, CDR2 YSLEER. Trimming pared 4 bases from V and 1 base from J, leaving 14 bases between. CDR3 region: CASSRDGQTSYEQYF. Written as DNA, the CDR3 is TGCGCCAGCAGCCGCGATGGACAGACGTCCTACGAGCAGTACTTC.

The rearrangement joins TRBV10-1 to TRBJ2-7; D not resolved. Germline V gene sequence: CDR1 WNHNN, CDR2 SYGVQD (reference sequence). Trimming removed 3 bases from V and 4 bases from J, with 16 bases in between. The CDR3 is 15 amino acids. The chain's CDR3 is CASSDVRANSYEQYF. CDR3 nucleotides: TGCGCCAGCAGTGACGTCCGAGCAAATTCGTACGAGCAGTACTTC.

The V and J genes are TRBV19 and TRBJ2-6, with TRBD1 identical over 9 bases. V dropped 4 bases and J dropped 0; count of bases not matched to a gene: 4. The CDR3 totals 17 residues. Germline V gives CDR1 LNHDA, CDR2 SQIVND (reference sequence). The CDR3 reads CASSSGTGISGANVLTF. Here the CDR3 DNA reads TGTGCCAGTAGTAGCGGGACAGGGATCTCTGGGGCCAACGTCCTGACTTTC.

Written as DNA, the CDR3 is TGCGCCAGCAGCCAAGTTATAGGGCCCTACGAGCAGTACTTC. Its protein product is CASSQVIGPYEQYF. This chain links TRBV4-3 with TRBJ2-7; D unresolved. Trimming took 1 base from V and 2 from J, leaving 9 bases between them. This CDR3 contains 14 residues. In germline, CDR1 is LGHNA, CDR2 YSLEER.

This clone was observed a few times. This chain uses TRBV13 with TRBJ1-2; possible D gene TRBD1, 5 bases. The CDR3 is made up of 12 amino acids. The germline CDR1 and CDR2 sequences are PRHDT and FYEKMQ (reference sequence). V lost 8 bases, J lost 8 bases, and 15 bases lay in between. This CDR3 reads CASDRAEGGYTF. In DNA form, the CDR3 reads TGTGCCAGCGACCGGGCAGAGGGGGGCTACACCTTC. The full variable domain, in which reference TRBV13 and TRBJ1-2 provide the parts outside the CDR3, is AAGVIQSPRHLIKEKRETATLKCYPIPRHDTVYWYQQGPGQDPQFLISFYEKMQSDKGSIPDRFSAQQFSDYHSELNMSSLELGDSALYFCASDRAEGGYTFGSGTRLTVV.

V and J are TRBV19 and TRBJ1-4; possible D gene TRBD1, 5 bases. Between the trimmed V and J ends, which lost 7 bases and 4 bases, there was a span of 13 bases. Germline V gene data show CDR1 as LNHDA and CDR2 as SQIVND (reference sequence). The CDR3 runs 14 residues. The CDR3 sequence: CASKAQEYNEKLFF. DNA of the CDR3: TGTGCCAGTAAGGCACAGGAGTATAATGAAAAACTGTTTTTT. The full variable domain, completed using reference TRBV19 and TRBJ1-4, is DGGITQSPKYLFRKEGQNVTLSCEQNLNHDAMYWYRQDPGQGLRLIYYSQIVNDFQKGDIAEGYSVSREKKESFPLTVTSAQKNPTAFYLCASKAQEYNEKLFFGSGTQLSVL.

DNA of the CDR3: TGTGCCAGCAGCGTTAGCGGGAGTCTTGACGAGCAGTACTTC. Protein: CASSVSGSLDEQYF. The chain joins TRBV9 to TRBJ2-7, with 9 bases aligning to TRBD2. Germline loops: CDR1 SGDLS, CDR2 YYNGEE. The CDR3 sequence is 14 residues long. Unmatched junction bases numbered 5, after V lost 2 bases and J lost 5 bases.

The V gene is TRBV9, the J gene TRBJ2-7; D is undetermined. CDR1 and CDR2 (germline): SGDLS, YYNGEE. CDR3 length: 14 residues. The V end lost 2 bases, the J end lost 1 base, and 10 bases lay between the germline ends. CDR3 nucleotides: TGTGCCAGCAGCGTGGGTAGCCAATCCTACGAGCAGTACTTC. It specifies CASSVGSQSYEQYF.

The gene calls are TRBV29-1 and TRBJ2-1, with D perhaps TRBD1 (6 bases). V was cut by 7 bases and J by 9 bases, with 10 bases left in between. Germline values: CDR1 SQVTM, CDR2 ANQGSEA. This CDR3 is 10 amino acids long. CDR3 DNA sequence: TGCAGCGCGGACAGCTTTGAGCAGTTCTTC. Its translation: CSADSFEQFF.

The rearrangement joins TRBV18 to TRBJ1-1; D uncertain. The V end lost 2 bases, the J end lost 0 bases, and 22 bases lay between the germline ends. The CDR3 contains 19 residues. Looked up from germline, CDR1 is KGHSH and CDR2 is LQKENI. The CDR3 loop reads CASSPRTLSGRPMNTEAFF. The CDR3 DNA reads TGTGCCAGCTCACCAAGGACTCTCTCTGGTCGGCCCATGAACACTGAAGCTTTCTTT.

About this clone itself: One end of the junction is discordant with germline, which a read error may explain. The V call is TRBV5-6, the J call TRBJ1-3, with 7 bases that match TRBD1. CDR1 and CDR2 (germline): SGHDT, YYEEEE. This CDR3 comprises 16 residues. This CDR3 reads CASSPTWTGPGNTIYF. The CDR3 DNA reads TGTGCCAGCAGCCCCACATGGACAGGTCCTGGAAATACCATATATTTT. Using reference TRBV5-6 and TRBJ1-3 for the parts outside the CDR3, the full variable domain is DAGVTQSPTHLIKTRGQQVTLRCSPKSGHDTVSWYQQALGQGPQFIFQYYEEEERQRGNFPDRFSGHQFPNYSSELNVNALLLGDSALYLCASSPTWTGPGNTIYFGEGSWLTVV.

V is TRBV6-5 and J is TRBJ2-1; 7 bases map to TRBD1. The germline gives CDR1 MNHEY, CDR2 SVGAGI. This CDR3 spans 13 amino acids. V shed 8 bases and J 2 bases; nucleotides not matched to a gene: 3. CDR3 loop: CASADRTYNEQFF. The CDR3 bases are TGTGCCAGCGCGGACAGGACCTACAATGAGCAGTTCTTC.

This chain links TRBV9 with TRBJ2-5; D perhaps matches TRBD2 (7 bases). This CDR3 contains 15 residues. The V gene's germline CDR1 is SGDLS and CDR2 YYNGEE. Trimming pared 0 bases from V and 5 bases from J, leaving 14 bases between. As DNA, the CDR3 is TGTGCCAGCAGCGTAGAAGGGGGAGGGCAGGAGACCCAGTACTTC. It specifies CASSVEGGGQETQYF.

The chain employs TRBV6-5 and TRBJ2-1; 7 nucleotides line up with TRBD1. The CDR3 loop spans 12 amino acids. J gave up 9 bases and V 4 bases, and 3 bases lay outside the gene matches. Looked up from germline, CDR1 is MNHEY and CDR2 is SVGAGI. CDR3 protein: CASSWTGTEQFF. The CDR3 DNA reads TGTGCCAGCAGTTGGACAGGCACTGAGCAGTTCTTC.

The J gene is TRBJ1-2, the V gene TRBV6-5; 7 nucleotides agree with TRBD1. After removal of 6 bases from V and 5 bases from J, the junction contained 9 bases not matched to a gene. This CDR3 region has 14 residues. Germline V gives CDR1 MNHEY, CDR2 SVGAGI. CDR3 nucleotides: TGTGCCAGCAGAGAGAGGGGGCAGGGATATGGCTACACCTTC. Encoded protein: CASRERGQGYGYTF.

The chain employs TRBV7-2 and TRBJ1-6; a possible D gene is TRBD1 (5 bases). This CDR3 is 12 amino acids long. Trimming removed 6 bases at V and 7 bases at J, with 7 bases between. Germline V gene lookup returns CDR1 SGHTA and CDR2 FQGNSA. CDR3 sequence (DNA): TGTGCCAGCAGTTGGACAAATTCACCCCTCCACTTT. This encodes CASSWTNSPLHF.

V usage is TRBV10-3 and J usage is TRBJ2-7; D possibly corresponds to TRBD1 (5 bases). CDR3 length: 13 amino acids. CDR1 ENHRY and CDR2 SYGVKD come from the germline V gene. V lost 6 bases and J 1 base, leaving 10 bases between the germline ends. CDR3 in amino acids: CAIRGDGSYEQYF. In DNA form, the CDR3 reads TGTGCCATCAGAGGGGATGGGTCCTACGAGCAGTACTTC.

The chain joins TRBV11-2 to TRBJ1-1, with D perhaps matching TRBD1 (6 bases). V lost 5 bases and J 6 bases, leaving 10 bases between the germline ends. The germline gives CDR1 SGHAT, CDR2 FQNNGV. The CDR3 extends over 12 amino acids. The CDR3 protein is CASSQDSAEAFF. DNA for the CDR3: TGTGCCAGCAGCCAGGACAGTGCTGAAGCTTTCTTT.

Only one count was recorded for this clone. The rearrangement uses TRBV4-3 and TRBJ1-6; D not certain. CDR3 size: 16 residues. From germline, CDR1 is LGHNA and CDR2 YSLEER. Trimming left V 4 bases short and J 6 bases short, with 16 bases between. CDR3 DNA sequence: TGCGCCAGCAGCCTACGAGGCCTTGACCCTAATTCACCCCTCCACTTT. As protein: CASSLRGLDPNSPLHF.